This T cell receptor (beta chain) is from a study of blood T cell repertoires in COVID-19. Looking at the study overall: Whether acute or convalescent, the COVID-19 samples came from the United States, Italy and Spain.

In the authors' workflow: Reference gene primer amplification gave estimated nucleated cell counts. TCRdb's table, derived via immunoSEQ multiplex PCR, lists solely in-frame clones and lacks some. V, J and clone size derive from that table, while D and trimming were established from the DNA sequence. In the table there are roughly 270,000 clones, 88% of which are singletons. The CDR3 has 12 amino acids. The V end was cut by 4 bases, the J end by 6 bases, with 6 bases between. Germline V gene sequence: CDR1 MNHEY, CDR2 SMNVEV (reference sequence). The sample holds one count of this clone. The TCR comes from a young man with active or convalescent COVID-19. The sequenced sample was peripheral blood. The chain joins TRBV27 to TRBJ2-2, with a weak D call TRBD1 (6 bases). CDR3 sequence: CASSSGAGELFF. CDR3 sequence (DNA): TGTGCCAGCAGTTCAGGGGCCGGGGAGCTGTTTTTT.